This entry concerns a single T cell receptor beta chain. What it binds is unknown. Sample-barcoded 5' priming and a J-beta primer mix drove a second PCR of roughly 6 to 12 cycles. A tag from a template-switch adaptor with 12 random nucleotides marked each cDNA molecule. No fewer than 3 million CDR3-containing paired-end reads came from each sample. In TCRdb, the 5' RACE reads were re-called with MiXCR into one record per CDR3 protein. This table has hundreds of thousands of distinct CDR3 sequences, roughly 34% appearing once. The CDR3 is made up of 13 amino acids. The V gene end was trimmed by 10 bases and the J gene end by 6 bases; junction bases not matched to a gene: 9. Per germline, CDR1 LNHDA and CDR2 SQIVND (reference sequence). Each sample gave at least 6.5 million isolated PBMCs. The data originate from a study of blood T cells in healthy people across ages. Study-level points and caveats: Per million T cells, TCR beta diversity dropped about linearly as age rose.

Sequencing was carried out using blood. The chain recombines TRBV19 with TRBJ2-1; TRBD1 aligns across 7 bases. This sequence originates from a man aged 18 to 30 in good health. The CDR3 sequence is CATSQGVVNEQFF. Written as DNA, the CDR3 is TGTGCCACGAGTCAGGGGGTGGTCAATGAGCAGTTCTTC.